The clone carrying this T cell receptor (beta chain) was picked up many times. Its antigen is not known. Researchers report isolating at least 7 million PBMCs per sample. The data were taken from a study of blood T cells in healthy people across ages. Study-wide findings and caveats: Roughly linear age-related decline in beta diversity appeared, significant by age roughly 40.

V lost 2 bases and J lost 5, with 5 bases in between. The V gene's germline CDR1 is SGHTA and CDR2 FQGNSA. This CDR3 comprises 12 residues. PCR was performed a second time for roughly 6 to 12 cycles using a sample-barcoded 5' primer and a J-beta primer mix. Via MiXCR, TCRdb re-called the 5' RACE reads, giving one row per CDR3 protein. Here the sample spans about 650,000 distinct CDR3 sequences, about 30% being singletons. The sequenced material came from blood. The rearrangement joins TRBV7-2 to TRBJ2-3; D call uncertain. This TCR derives from a woman over 75 in good health. The CDR3 spells CASSLSQDTQYF. The CDR3 region has the DNA TGTGCCAGCAGCTTATCACAAGATACGCAGTATTTT. The entire variable domain, with the rest obtained from reference TRBV7-2 and TRBJ2-3, is as follows: GAGVSQSPSNKVTEKGKDVELRCDPISGHTALYWYRQSLGQGLEFLIYFQGNSAPDKSGLPSDRFSAERTGGSVSTLTIQRTQQEDSAVYLCASSLSQDTQYFGPGTRLTVL.